This TCR beta chain was sequenced during a study of PD-1 blockade in classical Hodgkin lymphoma. Broader study findings: Prior to therapy, complete responders displayed diversity much like that of newly diagnosed patients.

Trimming shortened V by 6 bases and J by 6 bases, and 17 bases separated the two germline ends. Per the germline V gene, CDR1 is MNHEY and CDR2 is SMNVEV (reference sequence). This CDR3 has 15 residues. Turning to this clone: Its specificity is unknown.

Every one of the patients relapsed after autologous stem cell transplantation (brentuximab vedotin exposure was variable). The table came from immunoSEQ multiplex PCR; TCRdb's copy has only in-frame clones and leaves some out. The table shows tens of thousands of clones, with more than 70% occurring only once. The chain links TRBV27 to TRBJ2-2; D is perhaps TRBD2 (7 bases). The sample consisted of peripheral blood mononuclear cells (PBMCs), taken before the second cycle of nivolumab. The sequence derives from a human donor with classical Hodgkin lymphoma. The DNA for the CDR3 is TGTGCCAGCAGCAAGGGGGGGGCGCCCGCCGGGGAGCTGTTTTTT. It translates to CASSKGGAPAGELFF.